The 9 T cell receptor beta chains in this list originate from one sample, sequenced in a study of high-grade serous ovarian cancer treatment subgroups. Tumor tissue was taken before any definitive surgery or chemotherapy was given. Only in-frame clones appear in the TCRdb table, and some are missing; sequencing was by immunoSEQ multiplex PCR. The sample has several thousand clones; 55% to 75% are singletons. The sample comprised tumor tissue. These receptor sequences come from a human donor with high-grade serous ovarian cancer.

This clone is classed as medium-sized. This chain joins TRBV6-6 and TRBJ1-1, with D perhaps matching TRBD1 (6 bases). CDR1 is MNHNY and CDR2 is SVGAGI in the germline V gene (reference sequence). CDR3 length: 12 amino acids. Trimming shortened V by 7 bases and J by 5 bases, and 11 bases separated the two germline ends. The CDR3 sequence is CASTPDRTEAFF. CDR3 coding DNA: TGTGCCAGCACTCCCGACAGGACTGAAGCTTTCTTT.

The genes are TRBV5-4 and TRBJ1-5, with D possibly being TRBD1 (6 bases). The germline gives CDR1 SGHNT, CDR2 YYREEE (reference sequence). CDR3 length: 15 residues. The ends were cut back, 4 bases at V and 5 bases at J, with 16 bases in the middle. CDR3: CASSRGRGKDQPQHF. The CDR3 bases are TGTGCCAGCAGCCGCGGGAGGGGGAAGGATCAGCCCCAGCATTTT.

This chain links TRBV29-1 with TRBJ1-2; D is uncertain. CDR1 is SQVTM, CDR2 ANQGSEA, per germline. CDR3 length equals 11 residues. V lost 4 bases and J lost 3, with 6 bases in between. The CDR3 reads CSVGGYYGYTF. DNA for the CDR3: TGCAGCGTTGGAGGATACTATGGCTACACCTTC.

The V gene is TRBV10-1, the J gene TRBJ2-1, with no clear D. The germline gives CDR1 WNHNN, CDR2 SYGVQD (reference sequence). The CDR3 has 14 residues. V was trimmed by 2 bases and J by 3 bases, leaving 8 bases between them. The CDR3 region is CASSEEDHYNEQFF. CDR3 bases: TGCGCCAGCAGTGAGGAGGACCACTACAATGAGCAGTTCTTC.

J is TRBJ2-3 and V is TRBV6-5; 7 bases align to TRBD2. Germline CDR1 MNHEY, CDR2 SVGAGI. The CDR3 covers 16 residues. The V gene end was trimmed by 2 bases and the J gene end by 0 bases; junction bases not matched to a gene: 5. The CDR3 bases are TGTGCCAGCAGTTACGACCCGGGACTAAGCACAGATACGCAGTATTTT. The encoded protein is CASSYDPGLSTDTQYF.

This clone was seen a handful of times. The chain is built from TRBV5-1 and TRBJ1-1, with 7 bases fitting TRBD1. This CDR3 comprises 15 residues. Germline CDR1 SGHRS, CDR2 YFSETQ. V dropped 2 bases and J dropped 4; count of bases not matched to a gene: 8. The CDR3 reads CASSFKGAEGTEAFF. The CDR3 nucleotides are TGCGCCAGCAGCTTTAAGGGGGCAGAGGGCACTGAAGCTTTCTTT. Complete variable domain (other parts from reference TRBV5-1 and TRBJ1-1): KAGVTQTPRYLIKTRGQQVTLSCSPISGHRSVSWYQQTPGQGLQFLFEYFSETQRNKGNFPGRFSGRQFSNSRSEMNVSTLELGDSALYLCASSFKGAEGTEAFFGQGTRLTVV.

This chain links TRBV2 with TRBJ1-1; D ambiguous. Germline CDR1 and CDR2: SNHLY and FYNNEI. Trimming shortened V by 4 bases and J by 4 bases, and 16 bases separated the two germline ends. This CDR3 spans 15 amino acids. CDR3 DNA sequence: TGTGCCAGCAGTGTCCTTTCCCCCCGCGGCACTGAAGCTTTCTTT. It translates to CASSVLSPRGTEAFF.

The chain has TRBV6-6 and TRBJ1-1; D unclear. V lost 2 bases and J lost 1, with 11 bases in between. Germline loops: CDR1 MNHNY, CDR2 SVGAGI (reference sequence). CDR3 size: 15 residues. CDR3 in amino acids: CASSYEGSSNTEAFF. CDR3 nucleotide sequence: TGTGCCAGCAGTTACGAGGGCAGTTCGAACACTGAAGCTTTCTTT.

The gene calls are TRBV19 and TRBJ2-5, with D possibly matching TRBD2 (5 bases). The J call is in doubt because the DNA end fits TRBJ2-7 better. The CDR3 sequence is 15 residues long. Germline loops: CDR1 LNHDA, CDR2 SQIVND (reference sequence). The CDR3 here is CASTRFEGGVYEQYF. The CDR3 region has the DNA TGTGCCAGTACTCGTTTTGAGGGCGGAGTCTACGAGCAGTACTTC.